These 30 T cell receptor beta chains share one sample of origin, sequenced in a study of blood T cells in healthy people across ages. Primed by a sample-barcoded 5' primer and a J-beta primer mix, a second PCR proceeded for about 7 to 11 cycles. TCRdb re-analysed the 5' RACE reads in MiXCR, keeping a single row per CDR3 protein. The sample comprises about 640,000 distinct CDR3 sequences, roughly 58% of which are singletons, and over 35% rests with the top ten. The sequencing input was blood. The receptors shown here come from a man in his 60s in good health.

The chain couples TRBV3-1 to TRBJ2-6, with D perhaps TRBD1 (5 bases). The V gene's germline CDR1 is LGHDT and CDR2 YNNKEL (reference sequence). V lost 0 bases and J 4 bases, leaving 10 bases between the germline ends. The CDR3 is 16 residues long. The CDR3: CASSQEGRVGANVLTF. The DNA for the CDR3 is TGTGCCAGCAGCCAAGAGGGCAGGGTCGGGGCCAACGTCCTGACTTTC.

The gene calls are TRBV12-3 or TRBV12-4 and TRBJ2-7; 14 nucleotides match TRBD2. V was pared by 5 bases and J by 3 bases, with 9 bases of the junction left unmatched. The CDR3 length is 17 residues. The CDR3 DNA sequence: TGTGCCAGCAGTCCGGGACTAGCGGGGGTTCCAATCTACGAGCAGTACTTC. This translates into CASSPGLAGVPIYEQYF.

The chain has TRBV28 and TRBJ1-2; 12 bases are a match to TRBD1. Germline V gene sequence: CDR1 MDHEN, CDR2 SYDVKM. The CDR3 is made up of 15 amino acids. The V segment lost 8 bases and the J segment 4 bases; nucleotides outside the gene matches: 8. This chain's CDR3 is CASGTGGAEGYGYTF. The CDR3 nucleotides read TGTGCCAGCGGGACAGGGGGCGCCGAGGGCTATGGCTACACCTTC.

This clonotype was found once. J is TRBJ2-1 and V is TRBV12-3 or TRBV12-4, with 9 nucleotides matching TRBD1. This CDR3 comprises 15 residues. V lost 6 bases to trimming and J lost 6 bases; unmatched junction nucleotides: 9. The CDR3: CASSPGGTGRNEQFF. The CDR3, as DNA: TGTGCCAGCAGCCCCGGGGGGACAGGGCGCAATGAGCAGTTCTTC.

The CDR3 region has the DNA TGTGCCAGCACCCGGGCCGGCAGGGGTTGGCAGCCCCAGCATTTT. As protein: CASTRAGRGWQPQHF. This chain connects TRBV6-1 to TRBJ1-5; tentatively, D is TRBD1 (6 bases). The germline gives CDR1 MNHNS, CDR2 SASEGT. Trimming left V 7 bases short and J 7 bases short, with 20 bases between. There are 15 residues in the CDR3.

This chain joins TRBV21-1 and TRBJ2-7. TRBV21-1 is described as a pseudogene. The CDR3 is 14 residues long. The CDR3 DNA is TGTGCCAGCAGCCCCCACTCGAGCTCCTACGAGCAGTACTTC. Its translation: CASSPHSSSYEQYF.

This chain uses TRBV7-2 with TRBJ2-3; D call uncertain. This CDR3 has 16 residues. The V end lost 5 bases, the J end lost 0 bases, and 15 bases lay between the germline ends. Germline V gene lookup returns CDR1 SGHTA and CDR2 FQGNSA. The CDR3 loop is CASSPGWTLSTDTQYF. The DNA for the CDR3 is TGTGCCAGCAGCCCCGGATGGACCCTTAGCACAGATACGCAGTATTTT.

The rearrangement uses TRBV7-2 and TRBJ2-4; no clear D gene. The germline CDR1 and CDR2 sequences are SGHTA and FQGNSA. V lost 5 bases, J lost 5 bases, and 13 bases lay in between. CDR3 length equals 14 residues. The CDR3 coding sequence is TGTGCCAGCAGCCCCCCGAGGTTCGAAAACATTCAGTACTTC. It yields the protein CASSPPRFENIQYF.

This clonotype was detected a few times. V usage is TRBV15 and J usage is TRBJ2-5; TRBD2 agrees at 8 bases. The V and J ends lost 0 bases and 4 bases, in that order; junction bases with no gene match: 7. This CDR3 has 16 amino acids. CDR1 is LNHNV and CDR2 is YYDKDF in the germline V gene (reference sequence). The DNA for the CDR3 is TGTGCCACCAGCAGAGACATAGCGGGGAGTATAGAGACCCAGTACTTC. Its protein product is CATSRDIAGSIETQYF.

The CDR3 nucleotides are TGTGCCAGCAACGAGCGGACAGTAGCCTACGAGCAGTACTTC. Amino acids: CASNERTVAYEQYF. The V call is TRBV2, the J call TRBJ2-7; D possibly corresponds to TRBD1 (6 bases). This CDR3 is 14 amino acids long. Germline V gene sequence: CDR1 SNHLY, CDR2 FYNNEI. V shed 7 bases and J shed 2 bases, with 15 bases lying between them.

This clonotype has a handful of counts. The chain has TRBV15 and TRBJ2-7; no clear D gene. The CDR3 has 14 amino acids. Between the trimmed V and J ends, which lost 0 bases and 4 bases, there was a span of 10 bases. Germline CDR1 is LNHNV and CDR2 is YYDKDF (reference sequence). This CDR3 is CATSREGMVYEQYF. In DNA form, the CDR3 reads TGTGCCACCAGCAGAGAGGGGATGGTGTACGAGCAGTACTTC.

The chain has TRBV6-6 and TRBJ2-3, with D possibly TRBD2 on 5 matching bases. The CDR3 runs to 16 residues. Germline V gene lookup returns CDR1 MNHNY and CDR2 SVGAGI (reference sequence). Trimming took 2 bases from V and 3 from J, leaving 15 bases between them. The CDR3 nucleotides are TGTGCCAGCAGTTACGCCAGGCATGAGGGTACAGATACGCAGTATTTT. Translation gives CASSYARHEGTDTQYF.

The chain uses TRBV6-5 and TRBJ2-4; 8 bases are a match to TRBD1. After removal of 0 bases from V and 7 bases from J, the junction contained 5 bases not matched to a gene. This CDR3 is 15 amino acids long. Germline V gives CDR1 MNHEY, CDR2 SVGAGI. The CDR3 is CASSYSRQGANIQYF. In nucleotides, the CDR3 is TGTGCCAGCAGTTACTCGAGGCAGGGGGCGAACATTCAGTACTTC.

This clonotype was counted at least ten times. This chain joins TRBV20-1 and TRBJ2-3; perhaps TRBD2 as D (5 bases). The CDR3 loop spans 14 amino acids. Germline assignment: CDR1 DFQATT and CDR2 SNEGSKA (reference sequence). Trimming took off 2 bases at V and 0 bases at J, with 9 bases between the two ends. The chain's CDR3 is CSARPPGSTDTQYF. DNA of the CDR3: TGCAGTGCTAGACCTCCGGGGAGCACAGATACGCAGTATTTT.

This clonotype was counted a single time. The chain joins TRBV5-1 to TRBJ2-3; 7 bases are a match to TRBD2. The CDR3 is 16 residues long. J lost 2 bases, V lost 0 bases, and 6 bases had no gene match. The germline gives CDR1 SGHRS, CDR2 YFSETQ. CDR3 sequence: CASSLATGGNTDTQYF. The CDR3 DNA reads TGCGCCAGCAGCTTGGCCACCGGGGGGAACACAGATACGCAGTATTTT.

The table lists this clonotype with a count of one. V is TRBV20-1 and J is TRBJ2-5; either TRBD1 or TRBD2 may fit D (5 bases each). The germline gives CDR1 DFQATT, CDR2 SNEGSKA (reference sequence). Trimming took off 7 bases at V and 5 bases at J, with 17 bases between the two ends. This CDR3 region has 13 residues. The CDR3, as DNA: TGCAGTGTTCCCTTGGGGGTCAAGGAGACCCAGTACTTC. Translated: CSVPLGVKETQYF.

V and J are TRBV4-1 and TRBJ2-5; 7 nucleotides match TRBD1. The V gene end was trimmed by 0 bases and the J gene end by 2 bases; junction bases not matched to a gene: 9. Germline V gene lookup returns CDR1 MGHRA and CDR2 YSYEKL. The CDR3 has 17 amino acids. CDR3 residues: CASSQDATGASQETQYF. CDR3 in DNA: TGCGCCAGCAGCCAAGATGCAACAGGGGCGTCTCAAGAGACCCAGTACTTC.

The rearrangement joins TRBV27 to TRBJ1-5; D is ambiguous. The CDR3 extends over 15 amino acids. The germline V and J ends were trimmed by 0 bases and 2 bases, with 8 bases remaining between them. Per germline, CDR1 MNHEY and CDR2 SMNVEV (reference sequence). The chain's CDR3 is CASSLSGEGNQPQHF. For the CDR3, the DNA is TGTGCCAGCAGTTTATCCGGGGAAGGCAATCAGCCCCAGCATTTT.

The sample holds one count of this clonotype. The chain joins TRBV29-1 to TRBJ2-3, with D possibly TRBD2 on 5 matching bases. CDR1 is SQVTM, CDR2 ANQGSEA, per germline. The CDR3 is 12 residues long. V lost 8 bases to trimming and J lost 1 base, with 10 bases between them. CDR3 in DNA: TGCAGCTCGAAGGGAGGCACAGATACGCAGTATTTT. It yields the protein CSSKGGTDTQYF.

The chain combines TRBV19 with TRBJ1-1; the D gene is possibly TRBD1 (5 bases). Germline lookup yields CDR1 LNHDA and CDR2 SQIVND (reference sequence). V was clipped by 0 bases and J by 1 base, with 9 bases between them. This CDR3 region has 15 residues. The CDR3 protein is CASSIDRQRNTEAFF. DNA for the CDR3: TGTGCCAGTAGTATAGATCGACAGCGGAACACTGAAGCTTTCTTT.

This clonotype was seen a handful of times. This chain connects TRBV12-3 or TRBV12-4 to TRBJ2-7; D possibly matches TRBD1 or TRBD2 (5 bases each). This CDR3 is built from 13 residues. Trimming left V 4 bases short and J 7 bases short, with 14 bases between. The CDR3 DNA reads as TGTGCCAGCAGTTCCCAGCTCGGGGCAGAGCAGTACTTC. This codes for CASSSQLGAEQYF.

This clonotype was counted only a few times. DNA of the CDR3: TGCAGCGCCTACCTAGCGGGGGGTTTCACAGATACGCAGTATTTT. Its protein product is CSAYLAGGFTDTQYF. The chain uses TRBV29-1 and TRBJ2-3; 11 bases match TRBD2. The V gene end was trimmed by 7 bases and the J gene end by 2 bases; junction bases not matched to a gene: 8. The CDR3 consists of 15 residues. Per the germline V gene, CDR1 is SQVTM and CDR2 is ANQGSEA.

The V call is TRBV20-1, the J call TRBJ2-7; D is unresolved. The CDR3 sequence is 12 residues long. Trimming stripped 3 bases from V and 2 bases from J, with 8 bases between. Looked up from germline, CDR1 is DFQATT and CDR2 is SNEGSKA (reference sequence). CDR3 loop: CSASYSTYEQYF. The CDR3 DNA follows: TGCAGTGCTAGTTACAGCACCTACGAGCAGTACTTC.

CDR3 sequence (DNA): TGCAGTGCTAGTTCCTCGCTGGACAGGGCTAAAGAGACCCAGTACTTC. Translating gives CSASSSLDRAKETQYF. The gene calls are TRBV20-1 and TRBJ2-5; 8 positions match TRBD1. CDR1 DFQATT and CDR2 SNEGSKA come from the germline V gene (reference sequence). This CDR3 region has 16 residues. Trimming cost V 3 bases and J 3 bases; bases outside gene matches: 12.

This clonotype was observed at least ten times. The chain recombines TRBV20-1 with TRBJ2-1; 11 positions match TRBD2. V lost 5 bases and J lost 4; bases outside the gene matches: 7. The CDR3 consists of 15 residues. Germline CDR1 DFQATT, CDR2 SNEGSKA (reference sequence). The DNA for the CDR3 is TGCAGTGCTCTGGGACTAGCGGAGCGATACAATGAGCAGTTCTTC. Translating it yields CSALGLAERYNEQFF.

This CDR3 reads CSASGSGLSSGNTIYF. The CDR3 nucleotides are TGCAGTGCTAGTGGATCGGGACTCTCCTCTGGAAACACCATATATTTT. The chain is built from TRBV20-1 and TRBJ1-3; D perhaps matches TRBD1 (5 bases). Per germline, CDR1 DFQATT and CDR2 SNEGSKA (reference sequence). This CDR3 spans 16 amino acids. V was clipped by 3 bases and J by 0 bases, with 15 bases between them.

The gene calls are TRBV12-3 or TRBV12-4 and TRBJ1-3, with D maybe TRBD1 (5 bases). V gave up 6 bases and J gave up 0 bases, with 15 bases separating them. CDR3 length equals 16 residues. CDR3 coding DNA: TGTGCCAGCAGCTCCCAGGGTAGATTCTCTGGAAACACCATATATTTT. It is translated as CASSSQGRFSGNTIYF.

The chain couples TRBV20-1 to TRBJ2-1; 9 bases agree with TRBD2. Per the germline V gene, CDR1 is DFQATT and CDR2 is SNEGSKA (reference sequence). Losses at the gene ends were 6 bases for V and 4 bases for J; bases not matched to a gene: 4. The CDR3 consists of 13 residues. The CDR3 reads CSATLAGYNEQFF. CDR3 DNA sequence: TGCAGTGCAACGCTAGCGGGGTACAATGAGCAGTTCTTC.

This rearrangement joins TRBV6-2 or TRBV6-3 to TRBJ2-7, with 8 bases lining up with TRBD2. After removal of 6 bases from V and 0 bases from J, the junction contained 10 bases not matched to a gene. The CDR3 consists of 16 residues. Germline CDR1 reads MNHEY; CDR2 reads SVGEGT. This CDR3 reads CASRPLLAGLSYEQYF. The CDR3 nucleotides are TGTGCCAGCAGGCCCCTCCTAGCGGGCCTCTCCTACGAGCAGTACTTC.

This rearrangement joins TRBV12-5 to TRBJ2-1; TRBD2 aligns across 14 bases. V dropped 1 base and J dropped 0; count of bases not matched to a gene: 2. The CDR3 runs to 18 residues. CDR1 and CDR2 (germline): LGHNT, FRNRAP. As DNA, the CDR3 is TGTGCTAGTGGTTTGGGACTAGCGGGGGGGAGCTCCTACAATGAGCAGTTCTTC. As protein: CASGLGLAGGSSYNEQFF.